Following are 9 T cell receptor beta chains from one sample sequenced in a study of CD8 T cells in ankylosing spondylitis (dated 2017 in TCRdb). Library prep was done by 5' RACE. TCRdb lists the instrument as Illumina HiSeq 2500. TCRdb ran its own pipeline on the public reads, namely fastp trimming at Q25 and MiXCR clone calling, and kept in-frame beta chains. Entries are consolidated by CDR3 protein sequence, retaining the most common genes and DNA. This sample lists over 150,000 distinct CDR3 sequences; around 13% were detected once. The ten largest clones capture more than 15% of the sample. Specimen: blood, either unsorted or a sorted T cell fraction (not recorded which). Receptors were obtained from a male donor with ankylosing spondylitis or in good health (not recorded which).

V usage is TRBV7-2 and J usage is TRBJ2-7, with 9 bases matching TRBD2. The CDR3 has 14 amino acids. V was pared by 8 bases and J by 3 bases, with 8 bases of the junction left unmatched. Germline V gives CDR1 SGHTA, CDR2 FQGNSA. CDR3 amino acids: CASGSGRGNYEQYF. CDR3 nucleotide sequence: TGTGCCAGCGGTAGCGGGAGAGGAAACTACGAGCAGTACTTC.

The chain recombines TRBV20-1 with TRBJ2-7, with 11 bases lining up with TRBD2. Germline assignment: CDR1 DFQATT and CDR2 SNEGSKA (reference sequence). This CDR3 has 17 amino acids. Trimming removed 0 bases from V and 7 bases from J; junction bases left unmatched: 14. The CDR3 here is CSAREPLVVAGGREQYF. The CDR3 DNA follows: TGCAGTGCTAGAGAGCCCCTCGTGGTAGCGGGGGGGCGGGAGCAGTACTTC.

The chain uses TRBV12-3 or TRBV12-4 and TRBJ1-2, with unresolved D. Trimming took off 3 bases at V and 0 bases at J, with 8 bases between the two ends. The CDR3 runs 14 residues. CDR3 coding DNA: TGTGCCAGCAGTTTCGACGCAACTAACTATGGCTACACCTTC. Its translation is CASSFDATNYGYTF.

This clonotype was observed many times. V is TRBV12-3 or TRBV12-4 and J is TRBJ2-1; 7 nucleotides align to TRBD2. The CDR3 sequence is 13 residues long. V lost 3 bases and J lost 8; bases outside the gene matches: 4. The CDR3 DNA reads TGTGCCAGCAGTTTGGGGGGAGGGGATGAGCAGTTCTTC. This sequence encodes CASSLGGGDEQFF.

The J gene is TRBJ2-5, the V gene TRBV11-2; 7 bases agree with TRBD2. This CDR3 contains 15 residues. Germline V gene lookup returns CDR1 SGHAT and CDR2 FQNNGV. J gave up 3 bases and V 5 bases, and 9 bases lay outside the gene matches. The CDR3 nucleotides read TGTGCCAGCAGCAGCTGGGAGGGGAGGGAAGAGACCCAGTACTTC. The encoded protein is CASSSWEGREETQYF.

This clonotype was observed a few times. The rearrangement links TRBV27 to TRBJ2-2; possibly TRBD2 for D (5 bases). Per germline, CDR1 MNHEY and CDR2 SMNVEV (reference sequence). Deletions cut 2 bases from V and 7 bases from J, with 8 bases between. The length of the CDR3 is 13 residues. The CDR3 sequence: CASSLAGVGELFF. The CDR3 DNA reads TGTGCCAGCAGTTTAGCGGGCGTCGGGGAGCTGTTTTTT.

The V gene is TRBV4-1, the J gene TRBJ2-1; D is unresolved. Per the germline V gene, CDR1 is MGHRA and CDR2 is YSYEKL. Trimming took 0 bases from V and 9 from J, leaving 6 bases between them. The CDR3 sequence is 12 residues long. In DNA, the CDR3 is TGCGCCAGCAGCCAAGAGCCAGCTGAGCAGTTCTTC. Encoded protein: CASSQEPAEQFF.

J is TRBJ2-1 and V is TRBV27; D is unclear. The CDR3 spans 13 residues. Germline CDR1 is MNHEY and CDR2 is SMNVEV (reference sequence). Trimming cost V 6 bases and J 0 bases, with 6 bases left between them. CDR3 in DNA: TGTGCCAGCAGCGTTTACTCCTACAATGAGCAGTTCTTC. This encodes CASSVYSYNEQFF.

This clonotype was detected a few times. This chain links TRBV5-6 with TRBJ2-7; D not certain. In germline, CDR1 is SGHDT, CDR2 YYEEEE. The CDR3 spans 13 residues. V lost 3 bases and J 2 bases, leaving 9 bases between the germline ends. CDR3 sequence (DNA): TGTGCCAGCAGCTCACGTGAGGCCTACGAGCAGTACTTC. Translated: CASSSREAYEQYF.